Detailed here is one T cell receptor beta chain. As yet, its antigen is unknown. Together with a sample-barcoded 5' primer, a J-beta primer mix was included in a second PCR lasting about 7 to 11 cycles. TCRdb redid the calling of the 5' RACE reads with MiXCR, one entry per CDR3 protein. Of fewer than 900,000 distinct CDR3 sequences listed, roughly 47% were seen once; the top ten hold 20%. Ranging in age from roughly 6 to 90, the donors were healthy Caucasian individuals from Russia. These data originate in a study of blood T cells in healthy people across ages. Study-wide results and caveats: Diversity figures derived from one million T cells were judged to underestimate the true value. Strong correlation linked observed beta diversity and percent naive T cells.

With 2 bases clipped from V and 4 bases from J, the junction kept 6 bases outside the gene matches. Germline V lookup: CDR1 DFQATT, CDR2 SNEGSKA (reference sequence). The CDR3 is 15 residues long. J is TRBJ2-3 and V is TRBV20-1, with TRBD1 identical over 10 bases. The TCR comes from a woman aged 60-75 years in good health. The source material was blood. CDR3 sequence reads: CSARLTGGKPDTQYF. In nucleotides, the CDR3 is TGCAGTGCTAGATTGACAGGGGGCAAGCCAGATACGCAGTATTTT.